Sequencing of this TCR beta chain was carried out in a study of CD8 T cells in Susac syndrome. cDNA came from approximately 0.5 to 1 ug RNA primed by random hexamers. The authors amplified TCR beta CDR3 across 54 Vbeta and 13 Jbeta using immunoSEQ multiplex PCR. TCRdb reprocessed the immunoSEQ multiplex PCR reads with MiXCR, giving one entry per CDR3 protein. The sample holds around 77,000 distinct CDR3 sequences, 96% seen once. To note about this clonotype: Antigen specificity is unknown.

Per germline, CDR1 SGHRS and CDR2 YFSETQ. The CDR3 covers 15 residues. Trimming stripped 0 bases from V and 1 base from J, with 8 bases between. General study results and limits: As the study acknowledged, the number of individuals who were part of its TCR sequencing and HLA analysis was relatively small.

The TCR was taken from a human donor with multiple sclerosis. V gene TRBV5-1 combines with J gene TRBJ2-4; a possible D gene is TRBD2 (5 bases). Source material: CD4+ T cells from PBMCs. CDR3 coding DNA: TGCGCCAGCAGCTTGGGACCGGGGGCCAAAAACATTCAGTACTTC. It codes for CASSLGPGAKNIQYF.